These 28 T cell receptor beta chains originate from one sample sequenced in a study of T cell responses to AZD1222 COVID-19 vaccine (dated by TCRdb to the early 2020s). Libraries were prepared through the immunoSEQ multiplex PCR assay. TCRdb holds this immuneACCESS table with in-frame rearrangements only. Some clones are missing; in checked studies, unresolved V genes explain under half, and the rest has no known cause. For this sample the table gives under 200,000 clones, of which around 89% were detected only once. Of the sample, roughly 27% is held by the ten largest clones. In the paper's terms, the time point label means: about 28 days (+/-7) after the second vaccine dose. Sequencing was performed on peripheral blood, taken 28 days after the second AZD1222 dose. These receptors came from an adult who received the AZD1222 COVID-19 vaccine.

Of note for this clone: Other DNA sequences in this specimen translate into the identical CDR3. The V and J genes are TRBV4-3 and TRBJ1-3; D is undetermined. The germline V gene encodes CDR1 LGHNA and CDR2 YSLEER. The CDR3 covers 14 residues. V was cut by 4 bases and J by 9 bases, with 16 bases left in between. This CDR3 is CASSRDQRVGTIYF. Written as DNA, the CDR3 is TGCGCCAGCAGCCGAGACCAAAGGGTCGGCACCATATATTTT.

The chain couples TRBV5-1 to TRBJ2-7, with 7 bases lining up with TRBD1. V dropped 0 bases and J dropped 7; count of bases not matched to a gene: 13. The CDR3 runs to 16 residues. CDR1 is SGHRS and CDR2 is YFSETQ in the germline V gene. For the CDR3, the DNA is TGCGCCAGCAGCTTGGCGCATGGGGGACAGCAATTGGAGCAGTACTTC. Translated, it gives CASSLAHGGQQLEQYF.

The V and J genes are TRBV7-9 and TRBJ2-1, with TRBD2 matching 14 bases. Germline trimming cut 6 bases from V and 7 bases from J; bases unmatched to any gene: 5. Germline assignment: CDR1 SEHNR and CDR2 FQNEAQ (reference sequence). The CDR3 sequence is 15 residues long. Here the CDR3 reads CASRSGLAGENEQFF. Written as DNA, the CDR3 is TGTGCCAGCAGATCGGGACTAGCGGGAGAGAATGAGCAGTTCTTC. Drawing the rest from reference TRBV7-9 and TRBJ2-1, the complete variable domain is DTGVSQNPRHKITKRGQNVTFRCDPISEHNRLYWYRQTLGQGPEFLTYFQNEAQLEKSRLLSDRFSAERPKGSFSTLEIQRTEQGDSAMYLCASRSGLAGENEQFFGPGTRLTVL.

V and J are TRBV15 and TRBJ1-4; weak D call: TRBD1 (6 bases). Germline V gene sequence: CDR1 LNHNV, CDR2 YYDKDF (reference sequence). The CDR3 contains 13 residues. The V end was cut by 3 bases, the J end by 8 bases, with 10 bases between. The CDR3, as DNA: TGTGCCACCAGCAGGGGGGCCCGGGAAAAACTGTTTTTT. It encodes CATSRGAREKLFF.

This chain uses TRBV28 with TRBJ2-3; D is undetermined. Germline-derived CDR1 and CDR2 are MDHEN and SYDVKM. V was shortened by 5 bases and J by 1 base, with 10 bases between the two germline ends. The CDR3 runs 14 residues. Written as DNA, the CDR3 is TGTGCCAGCAGTCCTGGTGGCGGCACAGATACGCAGTATTTT. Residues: CASSPGGGTDTQYF.

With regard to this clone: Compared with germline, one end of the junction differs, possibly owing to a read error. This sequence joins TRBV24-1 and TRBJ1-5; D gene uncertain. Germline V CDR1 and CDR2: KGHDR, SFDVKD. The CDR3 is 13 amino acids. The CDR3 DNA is TGTGCCACGAGTGATCCCTCTAATCAGCCCCAGCATTTT. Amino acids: CATSDPSNQPQHF.

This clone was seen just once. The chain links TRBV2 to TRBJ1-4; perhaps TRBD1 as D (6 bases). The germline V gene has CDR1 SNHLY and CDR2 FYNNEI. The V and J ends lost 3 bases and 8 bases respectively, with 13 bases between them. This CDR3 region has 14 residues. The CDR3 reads CASSEAGEDEKLFF. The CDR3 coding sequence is TGTGCCAGCAGTGAGGCAGGGGAGGACGAAAAACTGTTTTTT.

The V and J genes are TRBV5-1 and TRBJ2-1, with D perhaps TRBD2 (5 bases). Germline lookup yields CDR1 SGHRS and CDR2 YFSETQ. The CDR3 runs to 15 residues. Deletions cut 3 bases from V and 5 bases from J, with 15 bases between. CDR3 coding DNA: TGCGCCAGCAGCTCGACTCCGGGAACTAACAATGAGCAGTTCTTC. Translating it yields CASSSTPGTNNEQFF.

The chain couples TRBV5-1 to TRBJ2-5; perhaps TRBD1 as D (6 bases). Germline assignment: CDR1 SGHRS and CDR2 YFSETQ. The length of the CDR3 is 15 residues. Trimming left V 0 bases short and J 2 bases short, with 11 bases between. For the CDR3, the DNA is TGCGCCAGCAGCTTGGCCGGGACAACACAAGAGACCCAGTACTTC. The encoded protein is CASSLAGTTQETQYF.

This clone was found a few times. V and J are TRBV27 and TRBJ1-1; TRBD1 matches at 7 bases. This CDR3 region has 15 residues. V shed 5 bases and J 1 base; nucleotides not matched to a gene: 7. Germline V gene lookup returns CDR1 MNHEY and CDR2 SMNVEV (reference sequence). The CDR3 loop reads CASSPAGQRNTEAFF. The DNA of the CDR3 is TGTGCCAGCAGTCCCGCGGGACAGAGGAACACTGAAGCTTTCTTT.

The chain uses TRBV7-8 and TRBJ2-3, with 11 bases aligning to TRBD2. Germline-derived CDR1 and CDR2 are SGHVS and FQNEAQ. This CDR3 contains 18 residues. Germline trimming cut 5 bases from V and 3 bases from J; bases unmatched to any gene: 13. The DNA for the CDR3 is TGTGCCAGCAGCCGGGATCCCCGACTAGCGGGACTTACAGATACGCAGTATTTT. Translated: CASSRDPRLAGLTDTQYF.

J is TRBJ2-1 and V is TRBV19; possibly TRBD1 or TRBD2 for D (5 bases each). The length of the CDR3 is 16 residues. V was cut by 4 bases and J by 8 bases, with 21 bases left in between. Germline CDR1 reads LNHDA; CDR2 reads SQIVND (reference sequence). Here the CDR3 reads CASSRTRKGRGDEQFF. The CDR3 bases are TGTGCCAGTAGTAGAACCCGGAAAGGCCGGGGCGATGAGCAGTTCTTC. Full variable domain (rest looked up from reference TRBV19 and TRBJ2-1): DGGITQSPKYLFRKEGQNVTLSCEQNLNHDAMYWYRQDPGQGLRLIYYSQIVNDFQKGDIAEGYSVSREKKESFPLTVTSAQKNPTAFYLCASSRTRKGRGDEQFFGPGTRLTVL.

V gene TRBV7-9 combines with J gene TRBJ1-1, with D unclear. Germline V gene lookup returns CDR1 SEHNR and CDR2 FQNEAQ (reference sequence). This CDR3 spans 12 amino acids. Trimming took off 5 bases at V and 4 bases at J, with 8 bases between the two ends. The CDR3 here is CASSLVTTEAFF. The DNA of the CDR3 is TGTGCCAGCAGCCTAGTGACCACTGAAGCTTTCTTT.

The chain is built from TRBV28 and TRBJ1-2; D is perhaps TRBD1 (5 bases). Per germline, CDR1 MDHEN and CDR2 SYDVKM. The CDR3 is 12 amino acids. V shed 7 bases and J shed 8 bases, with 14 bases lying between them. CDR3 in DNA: TGTGCCAGCAACAACGGGGCGCGGGGCTACACCTTC. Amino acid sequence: CASNNGARGYTF.

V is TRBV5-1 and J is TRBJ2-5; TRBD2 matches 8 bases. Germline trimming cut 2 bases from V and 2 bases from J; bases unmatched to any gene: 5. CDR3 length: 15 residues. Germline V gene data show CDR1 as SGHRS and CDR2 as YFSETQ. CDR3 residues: CASSFQRERQETQYF. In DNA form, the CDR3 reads TGCGCCAGCAGCTTCCAGCGGGAGAGGCAAGAGACCCAGTACTTC.

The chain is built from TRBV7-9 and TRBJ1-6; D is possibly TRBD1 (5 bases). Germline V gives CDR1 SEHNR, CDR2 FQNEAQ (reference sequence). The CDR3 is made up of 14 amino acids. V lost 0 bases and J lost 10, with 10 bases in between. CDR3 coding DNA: TGTGCCAGCAGCTTAGCGCCGAGGGACTCACCCCTCCACTTT. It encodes CASSLAPRDSPLHF.

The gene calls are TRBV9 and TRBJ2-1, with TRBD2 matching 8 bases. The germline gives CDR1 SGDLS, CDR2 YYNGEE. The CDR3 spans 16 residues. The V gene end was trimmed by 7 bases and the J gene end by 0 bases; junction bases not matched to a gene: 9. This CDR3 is CASGNLAGLSYNEQFF. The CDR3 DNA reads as TGTGCCAGCGGGAACTTAGCGGGGCTCTCCTACAATGAGCAGTTCTTC.

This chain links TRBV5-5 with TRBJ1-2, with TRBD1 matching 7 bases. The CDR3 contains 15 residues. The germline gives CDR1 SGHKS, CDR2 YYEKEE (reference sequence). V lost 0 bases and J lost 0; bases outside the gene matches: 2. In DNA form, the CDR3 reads TGTGCCAGCAGCTTGGACAGGGGTACTAACTATGGCTACACCTTC. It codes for CASSLDRGTNYGYTF.

DNA of the CDR3: TGTGCCAGCAGCTTAAGAACGGGAGGCGTGGGAACAGATACGCAGTATTTT. Its translation: CASSLRTGGVGTDTQYF. The chain has TRBV7-2 and TRBJ2-3; 7 nucleotides line up with TRBD2. V was pared by 2 bases and J by 3 bases, with 11 bases of the junction left unmatched. Germline V gene sequence: CDR1 SGHTA, CDR2 FQGNSA. This CDR3 is built from 17 residues.

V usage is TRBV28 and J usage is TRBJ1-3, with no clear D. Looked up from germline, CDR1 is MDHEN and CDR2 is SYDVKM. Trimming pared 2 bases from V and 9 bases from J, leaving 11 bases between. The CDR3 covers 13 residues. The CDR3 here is CASSLEEPGTIYF. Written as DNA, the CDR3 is TGTGCCAGCAGTTTAGAGGAGCCTGGCACCATATATTTT.

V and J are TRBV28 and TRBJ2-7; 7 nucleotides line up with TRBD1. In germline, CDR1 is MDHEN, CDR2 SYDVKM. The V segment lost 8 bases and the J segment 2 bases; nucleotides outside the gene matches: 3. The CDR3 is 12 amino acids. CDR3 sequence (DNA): TGTGCCAGCTTGGGACAGACCTACGAGCAGTACTTC. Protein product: CASLGQTYEQYF.

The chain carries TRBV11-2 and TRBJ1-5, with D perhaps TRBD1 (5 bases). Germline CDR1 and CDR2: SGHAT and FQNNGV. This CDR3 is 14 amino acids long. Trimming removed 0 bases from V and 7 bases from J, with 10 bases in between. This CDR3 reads CASSLEGRGQPQHF. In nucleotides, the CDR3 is TGTGCCAGCAGCTTAGAGGGGAGGGGCCAGCCCCAGCATTTT.

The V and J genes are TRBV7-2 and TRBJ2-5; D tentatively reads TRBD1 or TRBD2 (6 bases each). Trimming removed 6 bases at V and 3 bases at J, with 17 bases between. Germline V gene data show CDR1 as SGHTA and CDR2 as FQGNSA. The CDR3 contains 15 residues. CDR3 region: CASRSRGGLKETQYF. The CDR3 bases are TGTGCCAGCAGATCCCGAGGGGGGTTGAAAGAGACCCAGTACTTC.

The CDR3 here is CASSLGAGGPSDTQYF. The CDR3, as DNA: TGTGCCAGCAGCTTAGGAGCGGGAGGGCCCTCAGATACGCAGTATTTT. V and J are TRBV7-6 and TRBJ2-3; 10 bases line up with TRBD2. The V gene end was trimmed by 1 base and the J gene end by 4 bases; junction bases not matched to a gene: 5. The CDR3 sequence is 16 residues long. Germline CDR1 SGHVS, CDR2 FNYEAQ.

The DNA of the CDR3 is TGTGCCAGCAGCCAAATGACTAGCGATGGTACGCAGTATTTT. Translated: CASSQMTSDGTQYF. This rearrangement joins TRBV3-1 (or the pseudogene TRBV3-2) to TRBJ2-3, with 8 bases that match TRBD2. This CDR3 is 14 amino acids long. Germline CDR1 and CDR2: LGHDT and YNNKEL (reference sequence). J lost 8 bases, V lost 2 bases, and 6 bases had no gene match.

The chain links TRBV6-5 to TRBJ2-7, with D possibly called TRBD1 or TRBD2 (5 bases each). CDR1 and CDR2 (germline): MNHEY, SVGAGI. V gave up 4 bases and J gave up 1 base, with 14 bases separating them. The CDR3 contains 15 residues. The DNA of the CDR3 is TGTGCCAGCAGTTTCTCCGGGACGGGTTCCTACGAGCAGTACTTC. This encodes CASSFSGTGSYEQYF.

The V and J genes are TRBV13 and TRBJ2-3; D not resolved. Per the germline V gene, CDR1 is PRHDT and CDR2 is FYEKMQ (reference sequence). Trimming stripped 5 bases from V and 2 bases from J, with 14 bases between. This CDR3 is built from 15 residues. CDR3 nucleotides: TGTGCCAGCAGCCAGAGGCGGCAGAACACAGATACGCAGTATTTT. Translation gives CASSQRRQNTDTQYF.

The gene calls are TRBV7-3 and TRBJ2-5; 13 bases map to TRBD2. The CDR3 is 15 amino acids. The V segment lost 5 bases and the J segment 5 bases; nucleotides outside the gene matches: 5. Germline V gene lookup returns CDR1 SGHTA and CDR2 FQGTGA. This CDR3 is CASSRTSGSSETQYF. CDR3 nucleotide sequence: TGTGCCAGCAGCAGGACTAGCGGGAGCTCGGAGACCCAGTACTTC. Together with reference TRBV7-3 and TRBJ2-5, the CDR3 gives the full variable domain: GAGVSQTPSNKVTEKGKYVELRCDPISGHTALYWYRQSLGQGPEFLIYFQGTGAADDSGLPNDRFFAVRPEGSVSTLKIQRTERGDSAVYLCASSRTSGSSETQYFGPGTRLLVL.